Listed below are T cell receptor beta chains from one sample, sequenced in a study of radiotherapy plus CTLA-4 blockade in lung cancer. Some clones are missing from TCRdb's copy, which holds only in-frame ones; the method was immunoSEQ multiplex PCR. The sample yields approximately 100,000 clones, more than 75% seen once. Here the sequenced sample was peripheral blood, taken from a patient treated with radiotherapy plus ipilimumab. These TCRs come from a human donor with non-small cell lung cancer that progressed on radiotherapy plus ipilimumab. Some clones in this sample may be carry-over from other donors' samples. CDR3s include the opening cysteine and the closing phenylalanine or tryptophan.

v_gene	j_gene	CDR3aa
TRBV2	TRBJ2-3	CASSENYADTQYF
TRBV11-3	TRBJ2-5	CASSLDAWTQETQYF
TRBV6-1	TRBJ2-5	CASTRTPAQETQYF
TRBV6-1	TRBJ1-1	CASRLSGGYDTEAFF
TRBV7-2	TRBJ2-7	CASSSQSSDEQYF
TRBV5-4	TRBJ1-1	CASSLLQSSEAFF
TRBV5-4	TRBJ2-5	CASSDGTAQETQYF
TRBV5-6	TRBJ2-7	CASSKKTENTYEQYF
TRBV7-9	TRBJ2-3	CASSLRLAGGGDTQYF
TRBV5-4	TRBJ2-5	CASSLGGIGQETQYF
TRBV6-6	TRBJ1-1	CAISGTGETTEAFF
TRBV7-2	TRBJ1-5	CASSQGEGQPQHF
TRBV5-1	TRBJ1-5	CASSLDPPGQGNQPQHF
TRBV6-5	TRBJ2-3	CASSTTSGVPDTQYF
TRBV2	TRBJ1-2	CASSEKGLRGYGYTF
TRBV5-4	TRBJ2-3	CASSRGSRQSTDTQYF
TRBV7-2	TRBJ2-3	CASSLSISGGAADTQYF